These 26 T cell receptor beta chains came from one sample sequenced in a study of CD8 T cells in Susac syndrome. With random hexamers, roughly 0.5 to 1 ug RNA was reverse transcribed. TCRdb reanalysed the immunoSEQ multiplex PCR reads using MiXCR and keeps one entry per CDR3 protein. The sample contains about 290,000 distinct CDR3 sequences, 75% to 85% of which appear only once. Sequencing was performed on CD8+ T cells from PBMCs. Receptors were obtained from a human donor with multiple sclerosis.

The chain combines TRBV3-1 with TRBJ2-7; 10 bases align to TRBD2. J was trimmed by 2 bases and V by 3 bases; bases with no gene match: 13. The length of the CDR3 is 18 residues. Germline V gives CDR1 LGHDT, CDR2 YNNKEL (reference sequence). CDR3 in DNA: TGTGCCAGCAGCCAGGAAATTAGGACTAGCGGAACTACCTACGAGCAGTACTTC. Amino acid sequence: CASSQEIRTSGTTYEQYF.

The chain carries TRBV28 and TRBJ2-5; D gene unclear. V was shortened by 7 bases and J by 2 bases, with 14 bases between the two germline ends. CDR1 is MDHEN and CDR2 is SYDVKM in the germline V gene. The CDR3 contains 14 residues. CDR3 sequence reads: CASNIRRAQETQYF. The CDR3 region has the DNA TGTGCCAGCAATATTAGGCGAGCACAAGAGACCCAGTACTTC.

The chain couples TRBV7-9 to TRBJ1-5, with D maybe TRBD1 (5 bases). Germline values: CDR1 SEHNR, CDR2 FQNEAQ (reference sequence). Deletions cut 3 bases from V and 4 bases from J, with 13 bases between. The CDR3 is 15 amino acids. CDR3 protein: CASSLGTVGNQPQHF. CDR3 DNA sequence: TGTGCCAGCAGCTTGGGGACGGTTGGGAATCAGCCCCAGCATTTT.

The chain carries TRBV5-6 and TRBJ2-3; maybe TRBD2 (5 bases). V lost 2 bases to trimming and J lost 5 bases, with 15 bases between them. The CDR3 extends over 15 amino acids. Germline assignment: CDR1 SGHDT and CDR2 YYEEEE. As DNA, the CDR3 is TGTGCCAGCAGCTTTAAACGAGGGTGGGAAGATACGCAGTATTTT. It codes for CASSFKRGWEDTQYF.

The rearrangement joins TRBV27 to TRBJ1-4; 7 bases align to TRBD1. Germline CDR1 reads MNHEY; CDR2 reads SMNVEV (reference sequence). With V trimmed by 3 bases and J by 6 bases, 13 bases remained unmatched. CDR3 length equals 17 residues. Here the CDR3 reads CASSFLPSVTGYEKLFF. The CDR3 DNA reads as TGTGCCAGCAGTTTTCTTCCGTCTGTGACAGGGTATGAAAAACTGTTTTTT.

This chain links TRBV28 with TRBJ2-7, with D tentatively TRBD1 (6 bases). Per germline, CDR1 MDHEN and CDR2 SYDVKM. CDR3 length: 14 amino acids. The germline V and J ends were trimmed by 7 bases and 2 bases, with 15 bases remaining between them. CDR3 sequence reads: CASTLQGSPYEQYF. The CDR3, as DNA: TGTGCCAGCACCCTACAGGGCAGTCCCTACGAGCAGTACTTC.

DNA for the CDR3: TGTGCCAGTAGTATTCTGGGAATGGGTGTTGCGCCGACTGAAGCTTTCTTT. Translated: CASSILGMGVAPTEAFF. The gene calls are TRBV19 and TRBJ1-1, with unresolved D. V was trimmed by 3 bases and J by 5 bases, leaving 22 bases between them. The CDR3 totals 17 residues. Germline V gene sequence: CDR1 LNHDA, CDR2 SQIVND (reference sequence).

V usage is TRBV6-5 and J usage is TRBJ2-1; no definite D call. Germline V gene lookup returns CDR1 MNHEY and CDR2 SVGAGI. The length of the CDR3 is 15 residues. Between the trimmed V and J ends, which lost 0 bases and 4 bases, there was a span of 10 bases. The CDR3 DNA sequence: TGTGCCAGCAGTTACTCGGACCAAACTTACAATGAGCAGTTCTTC. Residues: CASSYSDQTYNEQFF.

The chain uses TRBV27 and TRBJ2-5; D remains ambiguous. V dropped 1 base and J dropped 1 base, with 7 bases sitting between them. The CDR3 has 14 residues. Germline lookup yields CDR1 MNHEY and CDR2 SMNVEV (reference sequence). CDR3 in amino acids: CASSLYPGQETQYF. CDR3 DNA sequence: TGTGCCAGCAGTTTATATCCAGGCCAAGAGACCCAGTACTTC.

The chain employs TRBV27 and TRBJ2-3; D call uncertain. This CDR3 has 16 amino acids. Germline values: CDR1 MNHEY, CDR2 SMNVEV (reference sequence). V dropped 3 bases and J dropped 0 bases, with 13 bases sitting between them. The CDR3 reads CASSLNGFGSTDTQYF. Written as DNA, the CDR3 is TGTGCCAGCAGTTTGAATGGGTTCGGTAGCACAGATACGCAGTATTTT.

This rearrangement joins TRBV24-1 to TRBJ1-1; D is ambiguous. This CDR3 has 13 residues. V dropped 4 bases and J dropped 6 bases, with 11 bases sitting between them. Germline V CDR1 and CDR2: KGHDR, SFDVKD. CDR3 DNA: TGTGCCACCAGTGAGACACTGGGCGCTGAAGCTTTCTTT. It encodes CATSETLGAEAFF.

Here the CDR3 reads CASGAGTSLINEQFF. CDR3 nucleotides: TGTGCCAGCGGAGCGGGGACCAGTCTTATCAATGAGCAGTTCTTC. This chain uses TRBV27 with TRBJ2-1; 7 bases agree with TRBD2. CDR1 is MNHEY and CDR2 is SMNVEV in the germline V gene (reference sequence). The length of the CDR3 is 15 residues. Trimming at V came to 8 bases and at J to 6 bases, leaving 13 bases not matched to a gene.

This chain joins TRBV28 and TRBJ2-7, with D possibly matching TRBD2 (6 bases). The length of the CDR3 is 15 residues. V gave up 7 bases and J gave up 0 bases, with 16 bases separating them. Germline CDR1 is MDHEN and CDR2 is SYDVKM. CDR3 in amino acids: CASTPVSSVSYEQYF. The CDR3 DNA reads TGTGCCAGCACCCCTGTGTCTAGCGTCTCCTACGAGCAGTACTTC.

CDR3 bases: TGTGCCAGCAGTGTTAGGCAGGGGGCGCTCGATGAGCAGTTCTTC. Its translation is CASSVRQGALDEQFF. V is TRBV2 and J is TRBJ2-1; TRBD1 aligns across 8 bases. Germline V gene lookup returns CDR1 SNHLY and CDR2 FYNNEI. The CDR3 is made up of 15 amino acids. V gave up 4 bases and J gave up 8 bases; unmatched junction bases: 10.

V usage is TRBV15 and J usage is TRBJ2-2, with TRBD1 as a possible D gene (6 bases). CDR3 length: 13 residues. Germline V lookup: CDR1 LNHNV, CDR2 YYDKDF (reference sequence). The V and J ends lost 5 bases and 13 bases respectively, with 17 bases between them. The CDR3 loop reads CATSGGETGLLFF. DNA of the CDR3: TGTGCCACCAGCGGAGGAGAAACAGGGTTGCTGTTTTTT. The full variable domain, rest sourced from reference TRBV15 and TRBJ2-2, is DAMVIQNPRYQVTQFGKPVTLSCSQTLNHNVMYWYQQKSSQAPKLLFHYYDKDFNNEADTPDNFQSRRPNTSFCFLDIRSPGLGDTAMYLCATSGGETGLLFFGEGSRLTVL.

The rearrangement joins TRBV24-1 to TRBJ2-3; TRBD1 might be the D (6 bases). Germline V gene sequence: CDR1 KGHDR, CDR2 SFDVKD. The V and J ends lost 3 bases and 2 bases respectively, with 8 bases between them. This CDR3 spans 14 amino acids. The CDR3, as DNA: TGTGCCACCAGTGATGCAGGGGACACAGATACGCAGTATTTT. It encodes CATSDAGDTDTQYF.

The chain uses TRBV27 and TRBJ2-7; D is ambiguous. The germline V gene has CDR1 MNHEY and CDR2 SMNVEV (reference sequence). The ends were cut back, 3 bases at V and 2 bases at J, with 8 bases in the middle. The CDR3 has 13 residues. The CDR3 nucleotides read TGTGCCAGCAGTTTTGGAGAGCCCTACGAGCAGTACTTC. Its translation: CASSFGEPYEQYF.

The rearrangement uses TRBV4-3 and TRBJ1-5; 7 positions agree with TRBD1. The CDR3 contains 15 residues. Unmatched junction bases numbered 7, after V lost 3 bases and J lost 5 bases. Germline CDR1 LGHNA, CDR2 YSLEER. The CDR3 DNA follows: TGCGCCAGCAGCCAGACAGGGAGAACAGATCAGCCCCAGCATTTT. Protein sequence: CASSQTGRTDQPQHF.

J is TRBJ2-7 and V is TRBV4-3; a weak D match, TRBD2 (5 bases). Trimming left V 0 bases short and J 4 bases short, with 16 bases between. The CDR3 is made up of 16 amino acids. The V gene's germline CDR1 is LGHNA and CDR2 YSLEER. The CDR3 is CASSQEPLAGVYEQYF. The CDR3 DNA is TGCGCCAGCAGCCAAGAACCTTTGGCGGGTGTATACGAGCAGTACTTC.

The rearrangement uses TRBV27 and TRBJ2-1, with 8 positions matching TRBD2. The germline V gene has CDR1 MNHEY and CDR2 SMNVEV (reference sequence). The CDR3 has 16 amino acids. Trimming cost V 3 bases and J 0 bases; bases outside gene matches: 4. DNA for the CDR3: TGTGCCAGCAGTTTGCTAGCGGGCACCTCCTACAATGAGCAGTTCTTC. Protein product: CASSLLAGTSYNEQFF.

This clonotype appeared a single time. V is TRBV9 and J is TRBJ2-7; TRBD1 matches at 7 bases. Per the germline V gene, CDR1 is SGDLS and CDR2 is YYNGEE. V shed 4 bases, J shed 3 bases, and the junction held 7 bases outside the gene matches. This CDR3 contains 14 residues. CDR3 in amino acids: CASSTRQGHYEQYF. The CDR3 DNA reads as TGTGCCAGCAGCACGCGACAGGGCCACTACGAGCAGTACTTC.

The V gene is TRBV29-1, the J gene TRBJ2-7, with D possibly being TRBD1 (6 bases). Trimming cost V 3 bases and J 3 bases, with 12 bases left between them. Germline CDR1 is SQVTM and CDR2 is ANQGSEA. The CDR3 has 13 residues. This CDR3 reads CSVDWGLGYEQYF. CDR3 bases: TGCAGCGTTGATTGGGGGCTCGGCTACGAGCAGTACTTC.

The V and J genes are TRBV19 and TRBJ1-2; no reliable D call. Trimming pared 10 bases from V and 1 base from J, leaving 13 bases between. The CDR3 runs to 13 residues. CDR1 and CDR2 (germline): LNHDA, SQIVND (reference sequence). This chain's CDR3 is CATSDFLNYGYTF. The CDR3 nucleotides read TGTGCCACCTCAGACTTTCTTAACTATGGCTACACCTTC.

This clonotype came up a few times. The J gene is TRBJ2-1, the V gene TRBV30; 8 bases line up with TRBD1. Germline V CDR1 and CDR2: GTSNPN, SVGIG (reference sequence). V lost 4 bases, J lost 8 bases, and 16 bases stayed unmatched. CDR3 size: 16 residues. CDR3 sequence: CAWNGLAGGTKDEQFF. CDR3 DNA: TGTGCCTGGAATGGGTTGGCAGGGGGCACAAAAGATGAGCAGTTCTTC.

The chain employs TRBV6-1 and TRBJ2-1, with D possibly matching TRBD2 (5 bases). V lost 10 bases, J lost 0 bases, and 13 bases lay in between. The CDR3 is 14 residues long. CDR1 and CDR2 (germline): MNHNS, SASEGT. The CDR3 coding sequence is TGTGCCACCCTGACCGGGAACTCCTACAATGAGCAGTTCTTC. It is translated as CATLTGNSYNEQFF.

The J gene is TRBJ2-7, the V gene TRBV19, with a tentative D call TRBD1 (8 bases). CDR3 length equals 14 residues. Trimming took off 8 bases at V and 4 bases at J, with 18 bases between the two ends. Germline-derived CDR1 and CDR2 are LNHDA and SQIVND (reference sequence). CDR3 in DNA: TGTGCCAGTGCTACAGGACAGGGAGGGTACGAGCAGTACTTC. Its translation: CASATGQGGYEQYF.